The subject of this entry is one T cell receptor (beta chain). Libraries were prepared by immunoSEQ multiplex PCR; TCRdb keeps only in-frame clonotypes and omits some of them. Among fewer than 200,000 clones listed, less than 90% were seen once. The sample comes from a study of blood T cell repertoires in COVID-19. About the research overall: The samples span acute and convalescent COVID-19 from the United States, Italy and Spain. Sources were T cells, B-cell-depleted T cells, or PBMCs; the material itself was cDNA or gDNA.

The germline gives CDR1 SEHNR, CDR2 FQNEAQ (reference sequence). The CDR3 covers 14 residues. With 6 bases removed from V and 3 bases from J, the gap between germline ends came to 11 bases. V and J are TRBV7-9 and TRBJ1-4; no reliable D call. What was sequenced was PBMCs or T cells enriched from blood (not recorded which). The receptor was isolated from a woman aged 30 to 39 who had been exposed to COVID-19. The CDR3 reads CASRQADPNEKLFF. The CDR3 coding sequence is TGTGCCAGCAGGCAGGCAGATCCTAATGAAAAACTGTTTTTT.